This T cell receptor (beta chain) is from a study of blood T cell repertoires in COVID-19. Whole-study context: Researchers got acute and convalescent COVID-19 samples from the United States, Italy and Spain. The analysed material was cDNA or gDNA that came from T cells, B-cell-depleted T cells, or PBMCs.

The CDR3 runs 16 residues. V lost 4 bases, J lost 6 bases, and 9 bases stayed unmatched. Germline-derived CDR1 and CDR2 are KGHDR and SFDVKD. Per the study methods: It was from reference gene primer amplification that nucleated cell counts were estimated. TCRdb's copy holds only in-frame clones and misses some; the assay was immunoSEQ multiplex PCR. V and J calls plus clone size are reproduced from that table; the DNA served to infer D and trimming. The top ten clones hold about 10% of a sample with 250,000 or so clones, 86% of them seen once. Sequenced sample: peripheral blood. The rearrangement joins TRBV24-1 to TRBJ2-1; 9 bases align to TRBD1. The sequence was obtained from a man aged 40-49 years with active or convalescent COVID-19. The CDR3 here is CATSDNPGQGTNEQFF. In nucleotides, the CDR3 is TGTGCCACCAGTGACAACCCGGGACAGGGTACCAATGAGCAGTTCTTC.